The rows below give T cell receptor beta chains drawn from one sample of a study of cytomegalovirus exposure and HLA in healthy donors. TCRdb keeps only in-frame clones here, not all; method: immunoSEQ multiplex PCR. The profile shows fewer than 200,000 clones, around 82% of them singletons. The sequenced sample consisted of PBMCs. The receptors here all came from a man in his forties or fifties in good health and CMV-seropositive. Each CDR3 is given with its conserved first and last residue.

CDR3 protein: CASSESGTATNEKLFF
J gene: TRBJ1-4
V gene: TRBV25-1

CDR3 protein: CSAQQEAYGYTF
J gene: TRBJ1-2
V gene: TRBV29-1

CDR3 protein: CASSRQGYEQYF
J gene: TRBJ2-7
V gene: TRBV28

CDR3 protein: CASSLGERLHEQYF
J gene: TRBJ2-7
V gene: TRBV5-1

CDR3 protein: CASSIDSYYGYTF
J gene: TRBJ1-2
V gene: TRBV5-1

CDR3 protein: CASSLGFPGQGGGPQHF
J gene: TRBJ1-5
V gene: TRBV5-6

CDR3 protein: CASSLPQGTGETQYF
J gene: TRBJ2-5
V gene: TRBV5-4

CDR3 protein: CASSSLGRSLFYGYTF
J gene: TRBJ1-2
V gene: TRBV28

CDR3 protein: CASSEAVQGTGELFF
J gene: TRBJ2-2
V gene: TRBV6-1

CDR3 protein: CASSQARRGYYGYTF
J gene: TRBJ1-2
V gene: TRBV4-1

CDR3 protein: CALTLTSGKDTQYF
J gene: TRBJ2-3
V gene: TRBV10-1

CDR3 protein: CASSPLNGRAPATDTQYF
J gene: TRBJ2-3
V gene: TRBV5-6

CDR3 protein: CASSLGGSGNEQFF
J gene: TRBJ2-1
V gene: TRBV6-5

CDR3 protein: CASSCYGTGHF
J gene: TRBJ2-5
V gene: TRBV27

CDR3 protein: CASSRNTGVHEQYF
J gene: TRBJ2-7
V gene: TRBV6-5

CDR3 protein: CASSYGTSGFEQYF
J gene: TRBJ2-7
V gene: TRBV7-2

CDR3 protein: CATTPTSANEQFF
J gene: TRBJ2-1
V gene: TRBV6-6

CDR3 protein: CASSFPGGELFF
J gene: TRBJ2-2
V gene: TRBV27

CDR3 protein: CSVERIYRTEAFF
J gene: TRBJ1-1
V gene: TRBV29-1

CDR3 protein: CASSIERRHQNTEAFF
J gene: TRBJ1-1
V gene: TRBV21-1

CDR3 protein: CASSASFAEQFF
J gene: TRBJ2-1
V gene: TRBV2

CDR3 protein: CASSQTGGLNEQFF
J gene: TRBJ2-1
V gene: TRBV4-3

CDR3 protein: CSFGTGSSYEQYF
J gene: TRBJ2-7
V gene: TRBV29-1

CDR3 protein: CAWSSMTANQPQHF
J gene: TRBJ1-5
V gene: TRBV30

CDR3 protein: CASSPRTGGFFGYTF
J gene: TRBJ1-2
V gene: TRBV27

CDR3 protein: CASHDSLNTEAFF
J gene: TRBJ1-1
V gene: TRBV9

CDR3 protein: CASSQASGGGYTF
J gene: TRBJ1-2
V gene: TRBV4-1

CDR3 protein: CASTLKRVGTEAFF
J gene: TRBJ1-1
V gene: TRBV11-2

CDR3 protein: CASSVLSHSAGYGYTF
J gene: TRBJ1-2
V gene: TRBV9

CDR3 protein: CASSLGAAGNTIYF
J gene: TRBJ1-3
V gene: TRBV7-9

CDR3 protein: CASSLEGTLWDTIYF
J gene: TRBJ1-3
V gene: TRBV2

CDR3 protein: CAISESRDREGGYTF
J gene: TRBJ1-2
V gene: TRBV10-3

CDR3 protein: CASSFSDRSAAQYF
J gene: TRBJ2-5
V gene: TRBV27

CDR3 protein: CASSPTGTSGSVQETQYF
J gene: TRBJ2-5
V gene: TRBV28

CDR3 protein: CASSERRGGGELFF
J gene: TRBJ2-2
V gene: TRBV6-5

CDR3 protein: CASSLGEREANEQFF
J gene: TRBJ2-1
V gene: TRBV28

CDR3 protein: CASIRDRAQETQYF
J gene: TRBJ2-5
V gene: TRBV2

CDR3 protein: CASSLLPQGGEYF
J gene: TRBJ2-7
V gene: TRBV11-2

CDR3 protein: CASSEGGGYTEAFF
J gene: TRBJ1-1
V gene: TRBV6-1

CDR3 protein: CASSQDRTGDSKNIQYF
J gene: TRBJ2-4
V gene: TRBV14

CDR3 protein: CASSNRTGGFMNTEAFF
J gene: TRBJ1-1
V gene: TRBV19

CDR3 protein: CASRRQDQETQYF
J gene: TRBJ2-5
V gene: TRBV6-6

CDR3 protein: CASSQDPPTGASNQPQHF
J gene: TRBJ1-5
V gene: TRBV4-1

CDR3 protein: CASRVGTTTYNEQFF
J gene: TRBJ2-1
V gene: TRBV28

CDR3 protein: CASSLAGTGGTEAFF
J gene: TRBJ1-1
V gene: TRBV5-6

CDR3 protein: CASSLGRGGEQYF
J gene: TRBJ2-7
V gene: TRBV7-3

CDR3 protein: CASNRRAGALGNEQFF
J gene: TRBJ2-1
V gene: TRBV7-2

CDR3 protein: CASSPTLDSYTDTQYF
J gene: TRBJ2-3
V gene: TRBV18